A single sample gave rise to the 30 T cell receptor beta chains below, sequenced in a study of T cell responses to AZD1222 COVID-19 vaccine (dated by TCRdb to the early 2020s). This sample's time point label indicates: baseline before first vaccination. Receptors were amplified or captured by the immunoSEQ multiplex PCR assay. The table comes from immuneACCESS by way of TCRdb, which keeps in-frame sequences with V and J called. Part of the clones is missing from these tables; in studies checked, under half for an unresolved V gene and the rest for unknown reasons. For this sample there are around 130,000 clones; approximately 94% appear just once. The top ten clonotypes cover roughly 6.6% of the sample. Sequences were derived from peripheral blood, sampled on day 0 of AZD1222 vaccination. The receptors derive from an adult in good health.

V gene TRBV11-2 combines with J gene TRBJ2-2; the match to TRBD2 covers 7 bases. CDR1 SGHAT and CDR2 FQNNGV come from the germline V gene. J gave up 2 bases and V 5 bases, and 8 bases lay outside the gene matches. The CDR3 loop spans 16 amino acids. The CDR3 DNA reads TGTGCCAGCAGCCTCTCGGCGGGAGTTAACACCGGGGAGCTGTTTTTT. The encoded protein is CASSLSAGVNTGELFF. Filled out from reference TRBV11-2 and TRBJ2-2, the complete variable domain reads EAGVAQSPRYKIIEKRQSVAFWCNPISGHATLYWYQQILGQGPKLLIQFQNNGVVDDSQLPKDRFSAERLKGVDSTLKIQPAKLEDSAVYLCASSLSAGVNTGELFFGEGSRLTVL.

CDR3 nucleotide sequence: TGTGCCAGCAGTCCTGGACGAGGGGGCAGCGTCATCTATGGCTACACCTTC. Translation: CASSPGRGGSVIYGYTF. The chain has TRBV7-2 and TRBJ1-2, with 7 bases matching TRBD1. The CDR3 sequence is 17 residues long. Germline V gene data show CDR1 as SGHTA and CDR2 as FQGNSA. Trimming removed 6 bases from V and 4 bases from J; junction bases left unmatched: 17.

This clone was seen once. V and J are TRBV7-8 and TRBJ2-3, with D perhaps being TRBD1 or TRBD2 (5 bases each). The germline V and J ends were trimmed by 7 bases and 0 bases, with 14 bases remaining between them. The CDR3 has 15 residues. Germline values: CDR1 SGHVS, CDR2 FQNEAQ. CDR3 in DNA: TGTGCCAGCACTACGAGGGACCGCAGCACAGATACGCAGTATTTT. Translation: CASTTRDRSTDTQYF. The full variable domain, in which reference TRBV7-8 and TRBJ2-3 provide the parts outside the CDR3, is GAGVSQSPRYKVAKRGQDVALRCDPISGHVSLFWYQQALGQGPEFLTYFQNEAQLDKSGLPSDRFFAERPEGSVSTLKIQRTQQEDSAVYLCASTTRDRSTDTQYFGPGTRLTVL.

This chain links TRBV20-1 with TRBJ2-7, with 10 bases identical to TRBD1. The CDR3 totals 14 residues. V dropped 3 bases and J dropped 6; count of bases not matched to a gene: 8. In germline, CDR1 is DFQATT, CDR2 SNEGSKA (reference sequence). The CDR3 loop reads CSASSGQGVFEQYF. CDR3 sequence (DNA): TGCAGTGCTAGTTCCGGACAGGGGGTTTTCGAGCAGTACTTC.

The CDR3 sequence is CASSERPPAGLYEQYF. In DNA form, the CDR3 reads TGTGCCAGCAGCGAAAGGCCTCCAGCGGGACTCTACGAGCAGTACTTC. The chain links TRBV7-2 to TRBJ2-7, with 7 bases matching TRBD2. V gave up 5 bases and J gave up 3 bases; unmatched junction bases: 13. The CDR3 runs to 16 residues. The V gene's germline CDR1 is SGHTA and CDR2 FQGNSA. The variable domain in full, with the rest retrieved from reference TRBV7-2 and TRBJ2-7, is GAGVSQSPSNKVTEKGKDVELRCDPISGHTALYWYRQSLGQGLEFLIYFQGNSAPDKSGLPSDRFSAERTGGSVSTLTIQRTQQEDSAVYLCASSERPPAGLYEQYFGPGTRLTVT.

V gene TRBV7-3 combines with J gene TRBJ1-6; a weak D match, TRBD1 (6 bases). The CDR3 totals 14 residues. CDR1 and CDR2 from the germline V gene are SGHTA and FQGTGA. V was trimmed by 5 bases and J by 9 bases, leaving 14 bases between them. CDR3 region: CASSLGTRASPLHF. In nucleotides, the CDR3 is TGTGCCAGCAGCCTTGGGACAAGAGCTTCACCCCTCCACTTT.

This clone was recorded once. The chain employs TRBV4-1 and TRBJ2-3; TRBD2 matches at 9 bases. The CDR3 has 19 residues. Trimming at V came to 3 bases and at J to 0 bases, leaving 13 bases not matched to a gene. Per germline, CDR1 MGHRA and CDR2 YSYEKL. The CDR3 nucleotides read TGCGCCAGCAGCCAGCGTTTGGTTAGCGGGAGTGGTAGCACAGATACGCAGTATTTT. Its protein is CASSQRLVSGSGSTDTQYF.

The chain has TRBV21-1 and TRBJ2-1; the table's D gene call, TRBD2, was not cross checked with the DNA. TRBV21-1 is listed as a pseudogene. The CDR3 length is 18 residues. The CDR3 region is CASSTESVLAGVGNEQFF. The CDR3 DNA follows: TGTGCCAGCAGCACGGAAAGCGTGCTAGCGGGAGTAGGTAATGAGCAGTTCTTC.

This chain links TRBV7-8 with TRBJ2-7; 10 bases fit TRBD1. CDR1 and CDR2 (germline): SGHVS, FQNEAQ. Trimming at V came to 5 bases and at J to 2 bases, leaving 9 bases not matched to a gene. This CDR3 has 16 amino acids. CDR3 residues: CASSPRRDRGTYEQYF. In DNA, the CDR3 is TGTGCCAGCAGCCCCAGGCGGGACAGGGGTACCTACGAGCAGTACTTC.

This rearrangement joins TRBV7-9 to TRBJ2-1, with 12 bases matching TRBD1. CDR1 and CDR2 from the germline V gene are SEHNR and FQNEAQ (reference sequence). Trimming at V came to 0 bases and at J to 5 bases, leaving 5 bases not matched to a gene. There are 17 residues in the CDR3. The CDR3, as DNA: TGTGCCAGCAGCTTAGCGGGGACAGGGGGCAAGCACAATGAGCAGTTCTTC. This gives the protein CASSLAGTGGKHNEQFF.

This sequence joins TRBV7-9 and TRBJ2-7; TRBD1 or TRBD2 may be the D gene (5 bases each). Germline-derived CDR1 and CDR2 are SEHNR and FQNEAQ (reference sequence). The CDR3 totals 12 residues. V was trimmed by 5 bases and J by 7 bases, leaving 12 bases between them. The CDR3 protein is CASSPGAEEQYF. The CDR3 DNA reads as TGTGCCAGCAGCCCCGGGGCCGAAGAGCAGTACTTC.

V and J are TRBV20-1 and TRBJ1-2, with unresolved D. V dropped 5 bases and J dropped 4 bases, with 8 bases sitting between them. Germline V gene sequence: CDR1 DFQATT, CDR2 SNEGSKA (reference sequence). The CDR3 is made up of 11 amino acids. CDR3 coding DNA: TGCAGTGCTCGGCTGAGCTATGGCTACACCTTC. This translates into CSARLSYGYTF.

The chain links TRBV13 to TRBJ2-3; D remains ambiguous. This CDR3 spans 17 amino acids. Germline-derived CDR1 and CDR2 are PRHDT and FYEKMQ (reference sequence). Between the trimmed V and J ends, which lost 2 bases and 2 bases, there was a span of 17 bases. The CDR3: CASSLTPPHSHTDTQYF. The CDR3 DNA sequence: TGTGCCAGCAGCTTAACCCCCCCGCACTCCCACACAGATACGCAGTATTTT.

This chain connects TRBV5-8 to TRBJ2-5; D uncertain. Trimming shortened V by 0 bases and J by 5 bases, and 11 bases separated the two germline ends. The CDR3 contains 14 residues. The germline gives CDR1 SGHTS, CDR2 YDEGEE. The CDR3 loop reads CASSLDGQTETQYF. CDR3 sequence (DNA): TGTGCCAGCAGCTTGGACGGGCAGACGGAGACCCAGTACTTC.

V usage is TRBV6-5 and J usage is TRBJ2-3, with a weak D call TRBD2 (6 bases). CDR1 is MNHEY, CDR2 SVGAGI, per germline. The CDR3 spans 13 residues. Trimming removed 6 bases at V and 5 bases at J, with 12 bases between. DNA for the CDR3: TGTGCCAGCAGGGACTATCCCCGAGATACGCAGTATTTT. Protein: CASRDYPRDTQYF.

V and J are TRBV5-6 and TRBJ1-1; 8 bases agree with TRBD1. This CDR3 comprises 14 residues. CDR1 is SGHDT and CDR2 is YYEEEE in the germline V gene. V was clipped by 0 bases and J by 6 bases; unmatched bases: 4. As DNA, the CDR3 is TGTGCCAGCAGCTTGGGGCCGACAGGGGCTGAAGCTTTCTTT. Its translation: CASSLGPTGAEAFF.

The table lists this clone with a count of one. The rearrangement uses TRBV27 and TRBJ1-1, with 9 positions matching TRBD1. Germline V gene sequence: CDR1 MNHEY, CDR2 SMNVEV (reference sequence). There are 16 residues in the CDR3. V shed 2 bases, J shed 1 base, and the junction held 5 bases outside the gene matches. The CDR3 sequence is CASSLQGTGSNTEAFF. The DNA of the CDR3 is TGTGCCAGCAGTTTACAGGGGACAGGGTCGAACACTGAAGCTTTCTTT.

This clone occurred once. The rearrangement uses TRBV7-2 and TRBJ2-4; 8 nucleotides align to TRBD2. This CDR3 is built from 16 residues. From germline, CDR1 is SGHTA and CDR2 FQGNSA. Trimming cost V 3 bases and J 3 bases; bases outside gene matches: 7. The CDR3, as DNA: TGTGCCAGCAGCTTTAGGACTAGCCTTGTCAAAAACATTCAGTACTTC. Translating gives CASSFRTSLVKNIQYF.

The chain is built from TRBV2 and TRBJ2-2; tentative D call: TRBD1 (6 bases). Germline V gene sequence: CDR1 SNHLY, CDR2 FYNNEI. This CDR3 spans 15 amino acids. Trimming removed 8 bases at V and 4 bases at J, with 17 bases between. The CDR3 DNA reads TGTGCCAGCGGCGCCCTAAGAGGGGGCACCGGGGAGCTGTTTTTT. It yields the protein CASGALRGGTGELFF.

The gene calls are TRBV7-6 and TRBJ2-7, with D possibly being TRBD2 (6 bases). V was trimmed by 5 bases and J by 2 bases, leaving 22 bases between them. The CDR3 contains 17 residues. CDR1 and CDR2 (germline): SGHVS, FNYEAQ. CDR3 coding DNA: TGTGCCAGCAGCCCCAGCTTCCTAGCGACAATCACCTACGAGCAGTACTTC. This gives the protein CASSPSFLATITYEQYF.

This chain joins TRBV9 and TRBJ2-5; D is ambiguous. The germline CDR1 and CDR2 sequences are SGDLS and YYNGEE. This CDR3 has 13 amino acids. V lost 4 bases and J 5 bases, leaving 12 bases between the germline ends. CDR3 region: CASSTDLWETQYF. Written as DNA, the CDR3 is TGTGCCAGCAGCACAGACCTCTGGGAGACCCAGTACTTC.

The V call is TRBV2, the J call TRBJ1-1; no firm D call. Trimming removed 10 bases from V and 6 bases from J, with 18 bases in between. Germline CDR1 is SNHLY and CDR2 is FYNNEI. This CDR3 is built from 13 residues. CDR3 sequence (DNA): TGTGCCACTCCCTCCGGCCAGTACGCTGAAGCTTTCTTT. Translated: CATPSGQYAEAFF.

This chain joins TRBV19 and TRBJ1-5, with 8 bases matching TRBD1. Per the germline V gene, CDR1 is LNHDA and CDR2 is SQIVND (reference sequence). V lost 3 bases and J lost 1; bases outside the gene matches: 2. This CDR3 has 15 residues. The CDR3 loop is CASSIRTGSNQPQHF. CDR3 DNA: TGTGCCAGTAGTATCCGGACAGGGAGCAATCAGCCCCAGCATTTT.

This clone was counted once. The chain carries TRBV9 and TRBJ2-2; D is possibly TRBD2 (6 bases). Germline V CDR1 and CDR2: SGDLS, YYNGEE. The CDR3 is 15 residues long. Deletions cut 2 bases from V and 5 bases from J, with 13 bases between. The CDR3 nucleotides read TGTGCCAGCAGCGTCCCGGGAGTGGAAACCGGGGAGCTGTTTTTT. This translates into CASSVPGVETGELFF.

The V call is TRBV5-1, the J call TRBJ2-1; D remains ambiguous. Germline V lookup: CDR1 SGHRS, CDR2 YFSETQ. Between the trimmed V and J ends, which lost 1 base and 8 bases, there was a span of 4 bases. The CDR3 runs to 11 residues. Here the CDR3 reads CASSLKDEQFF. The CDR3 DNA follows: TGCGCCAGCAGCTTGAAGGATGAGCAGTTCTTC.

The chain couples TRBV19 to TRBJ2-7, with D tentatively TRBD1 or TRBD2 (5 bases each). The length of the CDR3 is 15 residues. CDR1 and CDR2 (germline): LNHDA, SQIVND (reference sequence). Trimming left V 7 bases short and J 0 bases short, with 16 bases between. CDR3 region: CASTPGTGISYEQYF. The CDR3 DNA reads TGTGCCAGTACCCCTGGGACGGGGATCTCCTACGAGCAGTACTTC.

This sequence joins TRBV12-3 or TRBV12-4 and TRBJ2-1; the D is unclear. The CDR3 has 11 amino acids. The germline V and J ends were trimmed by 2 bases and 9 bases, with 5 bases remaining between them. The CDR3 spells CASSLRAEQFF. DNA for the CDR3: TGTGCCAGCAGTTTACGGGCTGAGCAGTTCTTC.

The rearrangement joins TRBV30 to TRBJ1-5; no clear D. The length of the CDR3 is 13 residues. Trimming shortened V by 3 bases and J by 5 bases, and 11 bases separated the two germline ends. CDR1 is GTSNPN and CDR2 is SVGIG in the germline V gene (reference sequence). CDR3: CAWSKNRDQPQHF. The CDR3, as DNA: TGTGCCTGGAGCAAAAACCGCGATCAGCCCCAGCATTTT.

CDR3 sequence reads: CAWGLRSNSPLHF. The CDR3 coding sequence is TGTGCCTGGGGACTCAGGAGTAATTCACCCCTCCACTTT. This chain connects TRBV30 to TRBJ1-6; no clear D. CDR1 GTSNPN and CDR2 SVGIG come from the germline V gene (reference sequence). Trimming took 5 bases from V and 6 from J, leaving 11 bases between them. The CDR3 totals 13 residues.

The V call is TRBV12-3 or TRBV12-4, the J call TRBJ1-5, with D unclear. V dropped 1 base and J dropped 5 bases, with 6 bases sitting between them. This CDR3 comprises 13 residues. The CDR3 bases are TGTGCCAGCAGTTTAGGGAGGTATCAGCCCCAGCATTTT. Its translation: CASSLGRYQPQHF.